Each of the 12 T cell receptor beta chains below was sequenced from the same sample in a study of blood T cell repertoires in COVID-19. Assay used: immunoSEQ multiplex PCR; TCRdb lists only in-frame clones, some missing. The sample lists around 250,000 clones; around 90% were seen once. Material: PBMCs or T cells enriched from blood (not recorded which). The receptors were sampled from a woman aged 40 to 49 who had been exposed to COVID-19.

The CDR3 loop is CASSPQGTEAFF. In nucleotides, the CDR3 is TGTGCCAGCAGCCCCCAGGGGACTGAAGCTTTCTTT. The chain links TRBV3-1 (or the pseudogene TRBV3-2) to TRBJ1-1; TRBD1 might be the D (6 bases). CDR1 is LGHDT, CDR2 YNNKEL, per germline (reference sequence). The V gene lost 4 bases and the J gene lost 5 bases, with 8 bases spanning the gap. The CDR3 is 12 residues long.

The chain has TRBV3-1 (or the pseudogene TRBV3-2) and TRBJ1-4; possible D gene TRBD1, 5 bases. Germline V gene sequence: CDR1 LGHDT, CDR2 YNNKEL (reference sequence). CDR3 length: 17 residues. The ends were cut back, 4 bases at V and 7 bases at J, with 22 bases in the middle. CDR3 amino acids: CASSPGRDKGLLEKLFF. The CDR3 nucleotides are TGTGCCAGCAGCCCAGGCAGGGATAAGGGGCTCCTTGAAAAACTGTTTTTT.

The chain couples TRBV9 to TRBJ1-1; a possible D gene is TRBD1 (6 bases). CDR3 length equals 14 residues. The V gene's germline CDR1 is SGDLS and CDR2 YYNGEE. The germline V and J ends were trimmed by 3 bases and 2 bases, with 11 bases remaining between them. DNA for the CDR3: TGTGCCAGCAGCGCCAGACAGGCTAACACTGAAGCTTTCTTT. Translating it yields CASSARQANTEAFF.

The CDR3 spells CASSPLAGSQTTQYF. CDR3 nucleotide sequence: TGTGCCAGCTCACCACTAGCGGGGTCCCAAACCACCCAGTACTTC. The chain carries TRBV18 and TRBJ2-5; 8 bases map to TRBD2. Germline V gene data show CDR1 as KGHSH and CDR2 as LQKENI. The CDR3 has 15 amino acids. V was clipped by 1 base and J by 8 bases; unmatched bases: 9.

The rearrangement joins TRBV3-1 (or the pseudogene TRBV3-2) to TRBJ1-1, with a weak D call TRBD1 (6 bases). This CDR3 contains 16 residues. The ends were cut back, 2 bases at V and 0 bases at J, with 13 bases in the middle. CDR1 LGHDT and CDR2 YNNKEL come from the germline V gene (reference sequence). CDR3 bases: TGTGCCAGCAGCCAAAACGGACAGCTCATGAACACTGAAGCTTTCTTT. It yields the protein CASSQNGQLMNTEAFF.

This clone was seen just once. The chain joins TRBV11-2 to TRBJ2-7, with D perhaps TRBD2 (5 bases). The CDR3 loop spans 13 amino acids. Germline V gene data show CDR1 as SGHAT and CDR2 as FQNNGV. Trimming took off 7 bases at V and 5 bases at J, with 15 bases between the two ends. CDR3 protein: CASTPGWGDEQYV. In DNA form, the CDR3 reads TGTGCCAGCACTCCGGGTTGGGGAGACGAGCAGTACGTC.

This chain connects TRBV28 to TRBJ2-3, with TRBD1 matching over 10 bases. Losses at the gene ends were 5 bases for V and 4 bases for J; bases not matched to a gene: 9. The CDR3 covers 16 residues. CDR1 is MDHEN, CDR2 SYDVKM, per germline. CDR3 DNA: TGTGCCAGCAGTCTACGACAGGGGGCTAGCTCAGATACGCAGTATTTT. Protein product: CASSLRQGASSDTQYF.

This clone is a singleton in its sample. The sample carries other DNA sequences with the same CDR3. This chain uses TRBV3-1 (or the pseudogene TRBV3-2) with TRBJ2-1, with TRBD2 matching over 13 bases. Trimming at V came to 4 bases and at J to 7 bases, leaving 10 bases not matched to a gene. The CDR3 spans 17 residues. Germline assignment: CDR1 LGHDT and CDR2 YNNKEL (reference sequence). CDR3 region: CASSPLLAGGPMNEQFF. CDR3 nucleotide sequence: TGTGCCAGCAGCCCTCTACTAGCGGGAGGGCCGATGAATGAGCAGTTCTTC.

The chain recombines TRBV6-5 with TRBJ2-5; D is unclear. The CDR3 sequence is 14 residues long. Germline CDR1 MNHEY, CDR2 SVGAGI. Trimming took off 6 bases at V and 5 bases at J, with 16 bases between the two ends. CDR3 protein: CASSPVFSRETQYF. CDR3 nucleotide sequence: TGTGCCAGCAGCCCGGTCTTTAGCCGGGAGACCCAGTACTTC.

The V gene is TRBV7-2, the J gene TRBJ2-1, with 9 bases identical to TRBD2. There are 17 residues in the CDR3. Unmatched junction bases numbered 20, after V lost 7 bases and J lost 10 bases. Germline CDR1 is SGHTA and CDR2 is FQGNSA. The CDR3, as DNA: TGTGCCAGCACCCGCGTAGCTGCGGGAGGGCTTGGAAGGGAGCAGTTCTTC. Translated, it gives CASTRVAAGGLGREQFF.

V gene TRBV2 combines with J gene TRBJ1-2, with 7 bases that match TRBD1. Germline loops: CDR1 SNHLY, CDR2 FYNNEI. This CDR3 has 12 residues. V dropped 6 bases and J dropped 7; count of bases not matched to a gene: 5. The CDR3 nucleotides are TGTGCCAGCAGGGCGACAGGGTTTGGCTACACCTTC. It codes for CASRATGFGYTF. Full variable domain (outside the CDR3, taken from reference TRBV2 and TRBJ1-2): EPEVTQTPSHQVTQMGQEVILRCVPISNHLYFYWYRQILGQKVEFLVSFYNNEISEKSEIFDDQFSVERPDGSNFTLKIRSTKLEDSAMYFCASRATGFGYTFGSGTRLTVV.

The chain couples TRBV27 to TRBJ1-6; D is undetermined. The V gene's germline CDR1 is MNHEY and CDR2 SMNVEV (reference sequence). Trimming took off 3 bases at V and 0 bases at J, with 12 bases between the two ends. CDR3 length equals 17 residues. Here the CDR3 DNA reads TGTGCCAGCAGTTTCCGGTCCCGGAGCTCCTATAATTCACCCCTCCACTTT. It encodes CASSFRSRSSYNSPLHF.